Below, 20 T cell receptor beta chains from the same sample are listed, as sequenced in a study of blood T cell repertoires in COVID-19. Clones were sequenced by immunoSEQ multiplex PCR, and TCRdb holds only the in-frame ones, with some missing. The data contain approximately 200,000 clones, approximately 85% of them seen just once; the ten biggest clones take up around 3%. Source material: peripheral blood. The receptors were gathered from a middle-aged man who had recovered from COVID-19.

The chain has TRBV27 and TRBJ2-3; 8 positions agree with TRBD1. The germline V gene encodes CDR1 MNHEY and CDR2 SMNVEV (reference sequence). The CDR3 is 14 residues long. Losses at the gene ends were 6 bases for V and 3 bases for J; bases not matched to a gene: 5. The CDR3 DNA is TGTGCCAGCAGACCCGGGACAGGTACAGATACGCAGTATTTT. Translated: CASRPGTGTDTQYF.

The genes are TRBV2 and TRBJ2-1; possibly TRBD2 for D (6 bases). Germline CDR1 SNHLY, CDR2 FYNNEI. The V gene lost 7 bases and the J gene lost 2 bases, with 15 bases spanning the gap. The CDR3 is 15 residues long. CDR3 loop: CASILGEAPYNEQFF. CDR3 DNA: TGTGCCAGCATACTGGGGGAGGCCCCCTACAATGAGCAGTTCTTC.

J is TRBJ1-1 and V is TRBV30; D perhaps matches TRBD1 (5 bases). The CDR3 totals 9 residues. The germline gives CDR1 GTSNPN, CDR2 SVGIG (reference sequence). The CDR3 reads CAVQRGAFF. The CDR3 nucleotides read TGTGCTGTACAACGGGGGGCTTTCTTT.

The chain combines TRBV20-1 with TRBJ2-1; TRBD2 matches 7 bases. J was trimmed by 7 bases and V by 3 bases; bases with no gene match: 9. The CDR3 spans 14 residues. Germline assignment: CDR1 DFQATT and CDR2 SNEGSKA (reference sequence). CDR3 in amino acids: CSASHRDYLNEQFF. CDR3 sequence (DNA): TGCAGTGCTAGTCACCGGGACTACCTAAATGAGCAGTTCTTC.

V usage is TRBV7-2 and J usage is TRBJ2-3; 8 positions match TRBD2. The V segment lost 3 bases and the J segment 5 bases; nucleotides outside the gene matches: 10. The CDR3 has 16 amino acids. The germline V gene encodes CDR1 SGHTA and CDR2 FQGNSA. Here the CDR3 DNA reads TGTGCCAGCAGCTTGAGTGGGTGGCTAGCGGGAGATACGCAGTATTTT. Its protein is CASSLSGWLAGDTQYF.

This clone was detected a few times. The V and J genes are TRBV29-1 and TRBJ2-1; D is unclear. Per the germline V gene, CDR1 is SQVTM and CDR2 is ANQGSEA. Trimming took off 3 bases at V and 5 bases at J, with 8 bases between the two ends. CDR3 length: 12 amino acids. The CDR3 nucleotides read TGCAGCGTTGAGCGGCAGAACAATGAGCAGTTCTTC. Its protein product is CSVERQNNEQFF.

This chain uses TRBV2 with TRBJ1-2, with D possibly matching TRBD1 (5 bases). Germline values: CDR1 SNHLY, CDR2 FYNNEI. CDR3 length: 14 amino acids. V was cut by 6 bases and J by 4 bases, with 15 bases left in between. The CDR3 DNA sequence: TGTGCCAGCAGCCTCCAGGGCTCCGGCTATGGCTACACCTTC. Protein product: CASSLQGSGYGYTF.

V is TRBV27 and J is TRBJ1-2; D gene ambiguous. The CDR3 has 13 residues. From germline, CDR1 is MNHEY and CDR2 SMNVEV (reference sequence). Trimming took 0 bases from V and 8 from J, leaving 10 bases between them. Here the CDR3 DNA reads TGTGCCAGCAGTTTATCCCCGGGAAGAGGCTACACCTTC. It encodes CASSLSPGRGYTF.

The chain joins TRBV5-6 to TRBJ2-7; 11 nucleotides align to TRBD1. The V gene end was trimmed by 4 bases and the J gene end by 11 bases; junction bases not matched to a gene: 8. The length of the CDR3 is 13 residues. From germline, CDR1 is SGHDT and CDR2 YYEEEE. The chain's CDR3 is CASSPKDRGQKYF. For the CDR3, the DNA is TGTGCCAGCAGCCCAAAGGACAGGGGGCAGAAGTACTTC.

The chain recombines TRBV7-9 with TRBJ2-1, with 9 bases identical to TRBD2. The CDR3 is 16 residues long. Germline lookup yields CDR1 SEHNR and CDR2 FQNEAQ (reference sequence). Trimming removed 1 base from V and 7 bases from J; junction bases left unmatched: 8. The CDR3 reads CASSLEGGRARNEQFF. CDR3 DNA: TGTGCCAGCAGCTTAGAAGGCGGGAGGGCGAGGAATGAGCAGTTCTTC.

CDR3 DNA: TGTGCCAGTAGCCGACAGGGTTACACAGATACGCAGTATTTT. It specifies CASSRQGYTDTQYF. This chain joins TRBV19 and TRBJ2-3; TRBD1 matches at 7 bases. Unmatched junction bases numbered 5, after V lost 6 bases and J lost 2 bases. The CDR3 has 14 amino acids. Germline V CDR1 and CDR2: LNHDA, SQIVND (reference sequence).

The genes are TRBV27 and TRBJ2-7, with D possibly being TRBD1 (6 bases). The CDR3 length is 15 residues. CDR1 is MNHEY, CDR2 SMNVEV, per germline (reference sequence). V was shortened by 7 bases and J by 4 bases, with 20 bases between the two germline ends. CDR3 DNA: TGTGCCAGCACCACCCGACTTGGGACATTATACGAGCAGTACTTC. As protein: CASTTRLGTLYEQYF.

CDR3 nucleotides: TGTGCCAGCAGCCTAGACTTGATCGAGACCCAGTACTTC. Protein: CASSLDLIETQYF. J is TRBJ2-5 and V is TRBV7-9; D is unclear. The CDR3 length is 13 residues. V was pared by 5 bases and J by 5 bases, with 12 bases between. Germline V CDR1 and CDR2: SEHNR, FQNEAQ (reference sequence).

CDR3 DNA sequence: TGTGCCAGCAGCTTGGCCCCTAGCGATGGGCTTGGCTACACCTTC. Protein sequence: CASSLAPSDGLGYTF. The chain uses TRBV5-8 and TRBJ1-2; D is unresolved. This CDR3 has 15 amino acids. Germline values: CDR1 SGHTS, CDR2 YDEGEE. V shed 0 bases and J shed 7 bases, with 16 bases lying between them. The full variable domain, rest sourced from reference TRBV5-8 and TRBJ1-2, is EAGVTQSPTHLIKTRGQQATLRCSPISGHTSVYWYQQALGLGLQFLLWYDEGEERNRGNFPPRFSGRQFPNYSSELNVNALELEDSALYLCASSLAPSDGLGYTFGSGTRLTVV.

The table lists this clone with a few counts. V is TRBV7-2 and J is TRBJ1-6; D remains ambiguous. Germline V gene sequence: CDR1 SGHTA, CDR2 FQGNSA. V shed 1 base and J shed 5 bases, with 3 bases lying between them. The CDR3 runs to 13 residues. CDR3 residues: CASSLDNNSPLHF. The CDR3 nucleotides read TGTGCCAGCAGCTTAGATAATAATTCACCCCTCCACTTT.

The rearrangement uses TRBV7-2 and TRBJ1-2, with 11 bases aligning to TRBD1. V shed 1 base and J 7 bases; nucleotides not matched to a gene: 8. CDR1 SGHTA and CDR2 FQGNSA come from the germline V gene. The CDR3 consists of 16 residues. CDR3 protein: CASSLGTGQGVRGYTF. The CDR3 DNA reads TGTGCCAGCAGCTTAGGGACGGGACAGGGGGTCCGTGGCTACACCTTC.

The chain links TRBV5-1 to TRBJ2-5, with a weak D call TRBD1 (6 bases). CDR1 SGHRS and CDR2 YFSETQ come from the germline V gene. CDR3 length equals 16 residues. The ends were cut back, 0 bases at V and 1 base at J, with 13 bases in the middle. In DNA form, the CDR3 reads TGCGCCAGCAGCTTGGTGGGTGACAGGCGCCAAGAGACCCAGTACTTC. Its protein is CASSLVGDRRQETQYF. Full variable domain (outside the CDR3, taken from reference TRBV5-1 and TRBJ2-5): KAGVTQTPRYLIKTRGQQVTLSCSPISGHRSVSWYQQTPGQGLQFLFEYFSETQRNKGNFPGRFSGRQFSNSRSEMNVSTLELGDSALYLCASSLVGDRRQETQYFGPGTRLLVL.

The count of this clone is one. V usage is TRBV15 and J usage is TRBJ2-7, with 13 positions matching TRBD2. The trim removed 4 bases at V and 3 bases at J, leaving 9 bases unmatched. The CDR3 is made up of 17 amino acids. Looked up from germline, CDR1 is LNHNV and CDR2 is YYDKDF (reference sequence). For the CDR3, the DNA is TGTGCCACCAGCACAACTAGCGGGAGGGCCGTAGGCTACGAGCAGTACTTC. Protein: CATSTTSGRAVGYEQYF.

This rearrangement joins TRBV20-1 to TRBJ2-3; D ambiguous. The CDR3 has 12 amino acids. The germline V gene has CDR1 DFQATT and CDR2 SNEGSKA (reference sequence). V gave up 3 bases and J gave up 0 bases, with 4 bases separating them. In nucleotides, the CDR3 is TGCAGTGCTAGTTCTAGCACAGATACGCAGTATTTT. Its protein is CSASSSTDTQYF.

In DNA form, the CDR3 reads TGCAGCGCCGACAGGGGCACCGGGGAGCTGTTTTTT. It yields the protein CSADRGTGELFF. V gene TRBV29-1 combines with J gene TRBJ2-2; 8 bases map to TRBD1. Germline-derived CDR1 and CDR2 are SQVTM and ANQGSEA. V gave up 7 bases and J gave up 4 bases; unmatched junction bases: 2. The CDR3 is 12 amino acids.